This TCR beta chain was observed in a study of blood T cell repertoires in COVID-19. Looking at the study overall: The United States, Italy and Spain were the sources of the acute and convalescent COVID-19 samples. PBMCs, B-cell-depleted T cells, or T cells were the source of the cDNA or gDNA that made up the material.

Trimming cost V 1 base and J 4 bases; bases outside gene matches: 9. CDR1 and CDR2 from the germline V gene are SGHTA and FQGNSA. The CDR3 sequence is 18 residues long. Method: immunoSEQ multiplex PCR; TCRdb's copy keeps in-frame clones and lacks some. Of about 130,000 clones listed, 79% are singletons. Source material: peripheral blood. The rearrangement joins TRBV7-2 to TRBJ2-2; 10 nucleotides agree with TRBD2. The source of this sequence is a woman aged 65 to 85 with COVID-19, enrolled during active disease. As DNA, the CDR3 is TGTGCCAGCAGCTTAGTTCCAGCGGGGGGGCTTAGCACCGGGGAGCTGTTTTTT. Translating it yields CASSLVPAGGLSTGELFF.